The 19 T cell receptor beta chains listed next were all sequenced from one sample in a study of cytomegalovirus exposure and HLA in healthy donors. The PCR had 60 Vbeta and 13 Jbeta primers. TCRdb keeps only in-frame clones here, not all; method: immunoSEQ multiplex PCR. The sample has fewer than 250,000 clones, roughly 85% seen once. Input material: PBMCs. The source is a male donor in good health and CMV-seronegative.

The CDR3 DNA follows: TGTGCTAGTGGTTTACAGGGTATGGGGAATGAGCAGTTCTTC. Translated, it gives CASGLQGMGNEQFF. The J gene is TRBJ2-1, the V gene TRBV12-5; a possible D gene is TRBD1 (6 bases). Per germline, CDR1 LGHNT and CDR2 FRNRAP. The ends were cut back, 3 bases at V and 7 bases at J, with 13 bases in the middle. The CDR3 totals 14 residues.

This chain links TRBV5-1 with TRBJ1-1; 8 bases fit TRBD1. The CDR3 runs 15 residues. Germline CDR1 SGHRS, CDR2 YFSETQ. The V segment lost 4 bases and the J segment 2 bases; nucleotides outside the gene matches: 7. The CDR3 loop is CASSPIGQGNTEAFF. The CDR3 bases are TGCGCCAGCAGCCCGATTGGACAGGGTAACACTGAAGCTTTCTTT.

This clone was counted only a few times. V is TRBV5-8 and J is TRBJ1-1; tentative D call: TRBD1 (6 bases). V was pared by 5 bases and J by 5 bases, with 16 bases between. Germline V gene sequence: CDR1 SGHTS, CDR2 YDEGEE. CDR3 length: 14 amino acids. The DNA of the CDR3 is TGTGCCAGCAGATGGGAAGAGGGGGGGACTGAAGCTTTCTTT. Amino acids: CASRWEEGGTEAFF.

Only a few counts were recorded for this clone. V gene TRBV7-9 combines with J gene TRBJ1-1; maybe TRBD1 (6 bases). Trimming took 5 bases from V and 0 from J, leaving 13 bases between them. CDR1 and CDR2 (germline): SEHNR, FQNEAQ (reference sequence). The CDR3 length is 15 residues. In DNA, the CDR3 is TGTGCCAGCAGCGGTTGGGACACAATGAACACTGAAGCTTTCTTT. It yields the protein CASSGWDTMNTEAFF.

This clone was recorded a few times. CDR3 bases: TGTGCCAGTACCCGACGCCTAGCGGAGACAGATACGCAGTATTTT. It encodes CASTRRLAETDTQYF. The chain couples TRBV19 to TRBJ2-3; 7 nucleotides match TRBD2. This CDR3 is 15 amino acids long. V lost 7 bases, J lost 3 bases, and 10 bases stayed unmatched. Germline V gene lookup returns CDR1 LNHDA and CDR2 SQIVND (reference sequence).

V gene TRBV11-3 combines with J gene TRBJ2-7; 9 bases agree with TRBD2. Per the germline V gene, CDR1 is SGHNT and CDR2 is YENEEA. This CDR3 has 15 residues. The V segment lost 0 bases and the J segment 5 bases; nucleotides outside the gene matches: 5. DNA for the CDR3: TGTGCCAGCAGCTTAGAGGCGGGAGGGGGAAACGAGCAGTACTTC. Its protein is CASSLEAGGGNEQYF.

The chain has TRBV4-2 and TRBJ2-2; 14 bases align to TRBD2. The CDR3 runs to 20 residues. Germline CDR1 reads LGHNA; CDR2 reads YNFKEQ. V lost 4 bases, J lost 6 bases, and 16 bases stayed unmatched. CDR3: CASSRTQMRRLAGGAGELFF. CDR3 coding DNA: TGTGCCAGCAGCCGAACTCAGATGAGGAGACTAGCGGGAGGGGCCGGGGAGCTGTTTTTT.

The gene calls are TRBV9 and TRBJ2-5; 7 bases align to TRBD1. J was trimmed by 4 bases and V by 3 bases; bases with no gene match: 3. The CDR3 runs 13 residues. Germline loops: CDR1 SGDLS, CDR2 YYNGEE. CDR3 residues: CASSAGQLETQYF. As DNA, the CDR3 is TGTGCCAGCAGCGCGGGACAGCTAGAGACCCAGTACTTC.

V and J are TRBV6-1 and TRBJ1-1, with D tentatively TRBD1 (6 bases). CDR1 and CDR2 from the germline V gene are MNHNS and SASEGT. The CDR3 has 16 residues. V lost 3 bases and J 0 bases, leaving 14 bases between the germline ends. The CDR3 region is CASSDLYRELNTEAFF. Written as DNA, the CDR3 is TGTGCCAGCAGTGATCTTTACAGGGAACTGAACACTGAAGCTTTCTTT.

The DNA for the CDR3 is TGTGCCAGCTCGCGGACAGTGGACACTGAAGCTTTCTTT. Translation gives CASSRTVDTEAFF. This chain joins TRBV18 and TRBJ1-1, with D perhaps matching TRBD1 (6 bases). Trimming took 6 bases from V and 3 from J, leaving 11 bases between them. Germline lookup yields CDR1 KGHSH and CDR2 LQKENI. CDR3 length: 13 residues. The full variable domain, in which reference TRBV18 and TRBJ1-1 provide the parts outside the CDR3, is NAGVMQNPRHLVRRRGQEARLRCSPMKGHSHVYWYRQLPEEGLKFMVYLQKENIIDESGMPKERFSAEFPKEGPSILRIQQVVRGDSAAYFCASSRTVDTEAFFGQGTRLTVV.

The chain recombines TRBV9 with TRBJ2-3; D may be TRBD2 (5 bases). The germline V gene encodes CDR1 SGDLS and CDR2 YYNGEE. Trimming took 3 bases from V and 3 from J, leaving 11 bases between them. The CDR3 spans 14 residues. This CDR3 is CASSENRGTDTQYF. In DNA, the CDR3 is TGTGCCAGCAGCGAAAACCGGGGAACAGATACGCAGTATTTT.

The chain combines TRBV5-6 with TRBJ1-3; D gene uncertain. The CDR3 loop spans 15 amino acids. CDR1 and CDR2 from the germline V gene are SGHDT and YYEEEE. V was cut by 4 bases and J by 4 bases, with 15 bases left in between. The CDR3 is CASSEDGSGGNTIYF. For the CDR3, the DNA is TGTGCCAGCAGCGAGGACGGGAGTGGGGGAAACACCATATATTTT. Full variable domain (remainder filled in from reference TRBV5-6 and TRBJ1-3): DAGVTQSPTHLIKTRGQQVTLRCSPKSGHDTVSWYQQALGQGPQFIFQYYEEEERQRGNFPDRFSGHQFPNYSSELNVNALLLGDSALYLCASSEDGSGGNTIYFGEGSWLTVV.

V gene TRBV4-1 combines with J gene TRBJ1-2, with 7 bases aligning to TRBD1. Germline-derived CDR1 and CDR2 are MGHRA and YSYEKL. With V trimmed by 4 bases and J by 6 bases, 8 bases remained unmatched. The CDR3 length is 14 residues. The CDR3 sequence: CASSPTADRDGYTF. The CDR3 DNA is TGCGCCAGCAGCCCCACCGCTGACAGGGATGGCTACACCTTC.

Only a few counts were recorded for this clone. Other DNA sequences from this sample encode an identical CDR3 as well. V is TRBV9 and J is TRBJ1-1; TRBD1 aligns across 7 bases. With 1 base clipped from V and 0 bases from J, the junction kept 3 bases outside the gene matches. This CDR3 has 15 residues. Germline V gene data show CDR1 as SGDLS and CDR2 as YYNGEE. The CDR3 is CASSVTTGMNTEAFF. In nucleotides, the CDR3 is TGTGCCAGCAGCGTAACGACAGGGATGAACACTGAAGCTTTCTTT.

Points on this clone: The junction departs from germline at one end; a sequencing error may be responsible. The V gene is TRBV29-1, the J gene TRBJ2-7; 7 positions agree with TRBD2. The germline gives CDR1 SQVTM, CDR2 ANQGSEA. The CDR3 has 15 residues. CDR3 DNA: TGCAGCATTGATGGGAAAGCGGGGAACTCCTACGAGCAGTACTTC. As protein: CSIDGKAGNSYEQYF.

The CDR3 DNA reads TGTGCCAGCAGTTACCAGCAGGGATCGGAGACCCAGTACTTC. The encoded protein is CASSYQQGSETQYF. The J gene is TRBJ2-5, the V gene TRBV27; TRBD1 is a possible D gene (5 bases). CDR3 length: 14 amino acids. Trimming took off 4 bases at V and 5 bases at J, with 14 bases between the two ends. The germline gives CDR1 MNHEY, CDR2 SMNVEV (reference sequence).

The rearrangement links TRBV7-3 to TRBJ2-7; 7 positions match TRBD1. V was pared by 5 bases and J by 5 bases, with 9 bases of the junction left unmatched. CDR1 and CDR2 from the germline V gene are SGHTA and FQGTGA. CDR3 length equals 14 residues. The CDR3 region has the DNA TGTGCCAGCAGCCCCGGACAGGATGGAGACGAGCAGTACTTC. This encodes CASSPGQDGDEQYF.

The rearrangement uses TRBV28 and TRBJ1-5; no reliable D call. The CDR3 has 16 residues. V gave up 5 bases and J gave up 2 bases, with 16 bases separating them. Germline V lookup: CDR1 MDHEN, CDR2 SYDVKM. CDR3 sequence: CASSTHLAGGNQPQHF. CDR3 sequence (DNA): TGTGCCAGCAGTACGCATCTGGCCGGGGGCAATCAGCCCCAGCATTTT.

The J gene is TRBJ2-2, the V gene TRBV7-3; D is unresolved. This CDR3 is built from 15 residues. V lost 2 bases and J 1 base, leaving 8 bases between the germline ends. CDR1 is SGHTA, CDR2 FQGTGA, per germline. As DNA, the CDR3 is TGTGCCAGCAGCTTAGTCCCGGGGAACACCGGGGAGCTGTTTTTT. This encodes CASSLVPGNTGELFF. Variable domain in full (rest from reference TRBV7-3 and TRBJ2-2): GAGVSQTPSNKVTEKGKYVELRCDPISGHTALYWYRQSLGQGPEFLIYFQGTGAADDSGLPNDRFFAVRPEGSVSTLKIQRTERGDSAVYLCASSLVPGNTGELFFGEGSRLTVL.